One sample yielded the 6 T cell receptor beta chains listed below, sequenced in a study of regulatory T cells in long-lasting Graves disease. Time point here: persistent/refractory GD, antithyroid drugs over 5 years with positive TRAb. PBMCs provided the RNA from which the TCR library was made. Combining iRepertoire HTBI primers with Arm-PCR of CDR3 regions, the authors built TCR beta libraries. MiXCR, run by TCRdb on the multiplex PCR reads, gives a single entry per CDR3 protein. The sample yields 400,000 or so distinct CDR3 sequences, about 25% seen once. Sample: peripheral blood mononuclear cells (PBMCs), taken when the disease was refractory, from a patient treated with antithyroid drugs. All receptors come from a female donor with Graves disease.

Ten or more counts support this clonotype. One end of the junction does not line up with germline, which may come from a read error. The rearrangement uses TRBV28 and TRBJ2-7, with TRBD2 matching 7 bases. The CDR3 is 13 residues long. In germline, CDR1 is MDHEN, CDR2 SYDVKM. The DNA for the CDR3 is TGCGCCAGCAGCTTGGGAGGGGAATACGAGCAGTACTTC. Amino acid sequence: CASSLGGEYEQYF.

This clonotype came up many times. V usage is TRBV28 and J usage is TRBJ1-2; unclear D gene. V was pared by 7 bases and J by 6 bases, with 15 bases between. Germline assignment: CDR1 MDHEN and CDR2 SYDVKM. The CDR3 contains 13 residues. The CDR3 loop reads CASTPPLADGYTF. CDR3 DNA: TGTGCCAGCACCCCCCCTCTGGCAGATGGCTACACCTTC.

At least ten counts were recorded for this clonotype. The chain combines TRBV12-3 or TRBV12-4 with TRBJ2-7; 7 nucleotides line up with TRBD1. Trimming at V came to 2 bases and at J to 4 bases, leaving 5 bases not matched to a gene. The CDR3 sequence is 14 residues long. DNA of the CDR3: TGTGCCAGCAGTTTACGGGACAGAACATACGAGCAGTACTTC. It codes for CASSLRDRTYEQYF.

The chain joins TRBV7-2 to TRBJ1-4; possible D gene TRBD1, 5 bases. V lost 5 bases and J lost 0, with 7 bases in between. Germline values: CDR1 SGHTA, CDR2 FQGNSA. This CDR3 is 14 amino acids long. CDR3 DNA: TGTGCCAGCAGCCGGGGGGCAACTAATGAAAAACTGTTTTTT. Its protein product is CASSRGATNEKLFF.

This clonotype was counted only a few times. The chain recombines TRBV5-6 with TRBJ2-1, with TRBD1 identical over 8 bases. This CDR3 spans 15 amino acids. Germline assignment: CDR1 SGHDT and CDR2 YYEEEE. With 4 bases clipped from V and 6 bases from J, the junction kept 9 bases outside the gene matches. CDR3 bases: TGTGCCAGCAGCGAGGACAGGGAGCTGGCCAATGAGCAGTTCTTC. Its translation is CASSEDRELANEQFF.

This clonotype was counted ten times or more. V gene TRBV7-2 combines with J gene TRBJ1-1; D remains unclear. CDR3 length equals 11 residues. Germline values: CDR1 SGHTA, CDR2 FQGNSA. V lost 1 base and J lost 7, with 4 bases in between. CDR3 in amino acids: CASSLVLEAFF. In DNA, the CDR3 is TGTGCCAGCAGCTTAGTGCTTGAAGCTTTCTTT. The full variable domain, rest sourced from reference TRBV7-2 and TRBJ1-1, is GAGVSQSPSNKVTEKGKDVELRCDPISGHTALYWYRQSLGQGLEFLIYFQGNSAPDKSGLPSDRFSAERTGGSVSTLTIQRTQQEDSAVYLCASSLVLEAFFGQGTRLTVV.